These 2 T cell receptor beta chains were sequenced from one sample in a study of cytotoxic CD8 clonotypes in ibrutinib-treated CLL. This table comes from immunoSEQ multiplex PCR, and its TCRdb copy is limited to in-frame clones, with some not included. Of approximately 45,000 clones listed, approximately 70% are singletons. The specimen comprised PBMCs, sampled after 12 months of ibrutinib treatment. The source of these receptors is a human donor with chronic lymphocytic leukemia.

This chain links TRBV7-9 with TRBJ2-3; no reliable D call. V was pared by 2 bases and J by 4 bases, with 10 bases between. The CDR3 covers 14 residues. Germline V gene sequence: CDR1 SEHNR, CDR2 FQNEAQ (reference sequence). The CDR3 coding sequence is TGTGCCAGCAGCTTACTAGTTGTGGCAGATACGCAGTATTTT. This translates into CASSLLVVADTQYF.

In its sample, this clone was seen a few times. This chain links TRBV19 with TRBJ2-1; 7 bases match TRBD1. V lost 4 bases and J lost 5; bases outside the gene matches: 5. Germline loops: CDR1 LNHDA, CDR2 SQIVND (reference sequence). This CDR3 comprises 14 residues. Here the CDR3 reads CASSKGQRNNEQFF. CDR3 nucleotide sequence: TGTGCCAGTAGTAAGGGACAGCGAAACAATGAGCAGTTCTTC. The whole variable domain, filled in from reference TRBV19 and TRBJ2-1, reads DGGITQSPKYLFRKEGQNVTLSCEQNLNHDAMYWYRQDPGQGLRLIYYSQIVNDFQKGDIAEGYSVSREKKESFPLTVTSAQKNPTAFYLCASSKGQRNNEQFFGPGTRLTVL.